This entry is about one T cell receptor beta chain. Its antigen is unknown. It has no much larger one-base neighbor in the sample; base qualities were not kept. The data stem from a study of blood T cell repertoires in COVID-19 (dated by TCRdb to the early 2020s). General notes on the study: Samples covering the acute and convalescent phases of COVID-19 were provided by collaborators in the United States, Italy and Spain. Where available, HLA class I and class II types were taken from metadata supplied by the sample provider and were not determined by assay-based typing. The material from the prospective study consisted of cDNA or gDNA derived from T cells, B-cell-depleted T cells, or PBMCs. The samples were drawn from the first 160 participants of the ongoing ImmuneRACE study and from some 1,300 subjects provided by 6 global collaborators. Subjects who had been exposed to COVID-19, were actively infected with it, or had recovered from it provided the deeply sampled blood TCRbeta repertoires that made up the dataset. The sample metadata nearly always contained a de-identified subject ID, COVID-19 status, age in years and sex. A freely available public database, intended as a resource for researchers studying the immune response to SARS-CoV-2, is where the repertoires were released. The paper's findings and limits, for the study overall: Clinical and demographic metadata were provided uncurated, with the amount varying by source and participant.

The immunoSEQ Assay, a bias-controlled multiplex PCR, was used to amplify TCRbeta CDR3 regions from genomic DNA. The study's processing was this. Within the assay, amplification of reference gene primers was used to estimate how many nucleated cells each sample contained. Sequence reads were collapsed and filtered to measure the absolute abundance of every unique TCRbeta CDR3 rearrangement. For each sample, productive Simpson clonality was calculated by taking the square root of Simpson's diversity index across productive rearrangements. As stored in TCRdb, this immuneACCESS dataset retains in-frame rearrangements with V and J assigned. A fraction of the clones does not appear; measured against another copy, unresolved V genes explain less than half of the discrepancy, and the remainder lacks a known reason. V and J calls and clone size are as listed in that table; D and trimming were resolved from the DNA. The sample has roughly 95,000 clones on record, just over 90% of them singletons. In total, the top ten clones hold about 3.9% of the sample.

Each collaborating institution followed its own protocols to collect whole blood in K2EDTA tubes. For TCRbeta analysis, collaborators shipped samples in one of three forms: frozen whole blood, isolated PBMCs, or DNA extracted from either of those sample types. From the germline V gene, CDR1 is SGHRS and CDR2 is YFSETQ. The CDR3 has 14 amino acids, counting the end cysteine and phenylalanine. Just CDR3 DNA is preserved here, 42 bases in frame from base 1. Trimming removed 7 bases from V and 10 bases from J; the gene matches leave 10 bases unexplained. The chain couples TRBV5-1 to TRBJ2-1, with 11 junctional bases fitting TRBD2. This sequence originates from a woman between 45 and 60 years old in a cohort sampled during active COVID-19. What was sequenced was peripheral blood. The DNA is as follows: TGCGCCAGCGGAACTAGCGGGGGCCTAGAGGAGCAGTTCTTC. It specifies CASGTSGGLEEQFF.